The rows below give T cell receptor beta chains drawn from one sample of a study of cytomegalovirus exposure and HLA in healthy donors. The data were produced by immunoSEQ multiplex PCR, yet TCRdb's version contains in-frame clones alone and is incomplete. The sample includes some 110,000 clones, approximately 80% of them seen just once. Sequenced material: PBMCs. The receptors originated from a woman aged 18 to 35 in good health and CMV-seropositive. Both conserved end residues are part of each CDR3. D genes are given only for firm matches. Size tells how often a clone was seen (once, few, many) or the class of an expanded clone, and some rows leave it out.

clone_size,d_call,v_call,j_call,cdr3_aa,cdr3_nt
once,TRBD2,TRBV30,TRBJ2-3,CAWTTSGIMNTQYF,TGTGCCTGGACGACTAGCGGGATTATGAATACGCAGTATTTT
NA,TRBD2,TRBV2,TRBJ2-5,CASNLAGASETQYF,TGTGCCAGCAATCTAGCGGGAGCCTCAGAGACCCAGTACTTC
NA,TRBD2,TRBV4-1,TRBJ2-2,CASSQTDGSGGLYTGELFF,TGCGCCAGCAGCCAAACCGATGGCTCGGGAGGGCTTTACACCGGGGAGCTGTTTTTT
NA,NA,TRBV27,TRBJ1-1,CASSLSVLGAVEAFF,TGTGCCAGCAGTTTATCGGTGTTGGGGGCGGTTGAAGCTTTCTTT
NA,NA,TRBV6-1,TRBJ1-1,CASSPGQKNTEAFF,TGTGCCAGCAGTCCTGGACAGAAGAACACTGAAGCTTTCTTT
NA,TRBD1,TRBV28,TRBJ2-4,CASSVQGAPIQYF,TGTGCCAGCAGTGTACAGGGGGCGCCCATTCAGTACTTC
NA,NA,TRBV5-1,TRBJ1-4,CASSSQGADEKLFF,TGCGCCAGCAGCTCGCAGGGTGCGGATGAAAAACTGTTTTTT
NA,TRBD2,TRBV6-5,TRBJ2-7,CASSYRLAVYSYEQYF,TGTGCCAGCAGTTACCGACTAGCGGTGTACTCCTACGAGCAGTACTTC
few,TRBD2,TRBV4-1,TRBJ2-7,CASSQGFGTSGYEQYF,TGCGCCAGCAGCCAAGGGTTCGGGACTAGCGGTTACGAGCAGTACTTC
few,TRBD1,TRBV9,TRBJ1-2,CASSARDRVFYGYTF,TGTGCCAGCAGCGCCCGGGACAGGGTTTTTTATGGCTACACCTTC
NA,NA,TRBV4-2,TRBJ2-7,CASSQDKAFAGPTYEQYF,TGTGCCAGCAGCCAAGATAAGGCTTTCGCGGGACCAACCTACGAGCAGTACTTC
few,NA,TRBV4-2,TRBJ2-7,CASSQEDSGSYEQYF,TGTGCCAGCAGCCAAGAGGATAGCGGCTCCTACGAGCAGTACTTC
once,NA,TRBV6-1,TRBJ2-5,CASSPPTVKETQYF,TGTGCCAGCAGTCCCCCTACAGTGAAAGAGACCCAGTACTTC
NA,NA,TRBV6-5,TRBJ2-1,CASSWRLVSEQFF,TGTGCCAGCAGTTGGCGACTAGTCAGTGAGCAGTTCTTC
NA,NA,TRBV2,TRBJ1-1,CASNRQMNTEAFF,TGTGCCAGCAATCGACAGATGAACACTGAAGCTTTCTTT
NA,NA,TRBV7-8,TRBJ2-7,CASSLGGVVEQYF,TGTGCCAGCAGCTTAGGGGGCGTAGTGGAGCAGTACTTC
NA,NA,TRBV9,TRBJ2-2,CASSVRAGELFF,TGTGCCAGCAGCGTGAGAGCCGGGGAGCTGTTTTTT
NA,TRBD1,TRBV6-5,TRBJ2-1,CASSSTGNSNNEQFF,TGTGCCAGCAGTTCGACAGGGAATTCCAACAATGAGCAGTTCTTC
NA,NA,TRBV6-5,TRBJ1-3,CASSLLRGNTIYF,TGTGCCAGCAGTTTACTCAGGGGAAACACCATATATTTT
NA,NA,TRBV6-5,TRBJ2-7,CASSYRAESSYEQYF,TGTGCCAGCAGTTATAGAGCGGAGTCCTCCTACGAGCAGTACTTC
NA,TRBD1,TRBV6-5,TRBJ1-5,CASSPGTGDQPQHF,TGTGCCAGCAGTCCCGGGACAGGGGATCAGCCCCAGCATTTT
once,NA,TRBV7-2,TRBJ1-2,CASSLARQVYGYTF,TGTGCCAGCAGCTTAGCAAGACAGGTCTATGGCTACACCTTC
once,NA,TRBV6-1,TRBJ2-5,CASSEGHSIETQYF,TGTGCCAGCAGTGAAGGCCACTCTATAGAGACCCAGTACTTC
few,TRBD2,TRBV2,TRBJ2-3,CASSERKAGRGTDTQYF,TGTGCCAGCAGTGAGCGTAAAGCGGGGAGAGGGACAGATACGCAGTATTTT
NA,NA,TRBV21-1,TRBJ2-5,CASSKTVTGSLEETQYF,TGTGCCAGCAGCAAAACGGTAACCGGGTCCTTGGAGGAGACCCAGTACTTC
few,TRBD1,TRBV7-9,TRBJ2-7,CASSLNKDRANF,TGTGCCAGCAGCTTAAATAAGGACAGGGCCAACTTC
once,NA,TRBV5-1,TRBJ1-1,CASKWRGQNTEAFF,TGCGCCAGCAAGTGGCGGGGGCAGAACACTGAAGCTTTCTTT
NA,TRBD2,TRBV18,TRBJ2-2,CASSLDGTSVTGELFF,TGTGCCAGCTCACTAGACGGGACTAGCGTAACCGGGGAGCTGTTTTTT
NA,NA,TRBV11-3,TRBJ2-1,CASSLSVGGRQFF,TGTGCCAGCAGCTTAAGTGTAGGGGGACGACAGTTCTTC
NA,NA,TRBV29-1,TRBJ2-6,CSVEPRGSPGANVLTF,TGCAGCGTTGAACCTCGGGGTAGTCCTGGGGCCAACGTCCTGACTTTC
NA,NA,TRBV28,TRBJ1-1,CASSSPLGAERNTEAFF,TGTGCCAGCAGTTCACCACTGGGGGCGGAAAGGAACACTGAAGCTTTCTTT
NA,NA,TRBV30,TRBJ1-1,CAWNLGRNTEAFF,TGTGCCTGGAACCTCGGGAGGAACACTGAAGCTTTCTTT
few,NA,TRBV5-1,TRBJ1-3,CASSLGQAGSGNTIYF,TGCGCCAGCAGCTTGGGCCAAGCGGGCTCTGGAAACACCATATATTTT
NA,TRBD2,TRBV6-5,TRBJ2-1,CASSGRDNEQFF,TGTGCCAGCAGCGGGAGGGACAATGAGCAGTTCTTC
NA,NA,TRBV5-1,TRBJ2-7,CASSSDSALEQYF,TGCGCCAGCAGCTCAGACAGCGCCCTCGAGCAGTACTTC
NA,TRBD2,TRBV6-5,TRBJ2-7,CASRIAGGGYEQYF,TGTGCCAGCAGGATAGCGGGAGGGGGATACGAGCAGTACTTC
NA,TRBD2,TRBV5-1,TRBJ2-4,CASSLGVAGGNIQYF,TGCGCCAGCAGCTTGGGGGTAGCGGGGGGAAACATTCAGTACTTC
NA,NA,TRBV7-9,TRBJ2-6,CASSPRTDNGAGANVLTF,TGTGCCAGCAGCCCTCGGACAGATAATGGTGCTGGGGCCAACGTCCTGACTTTC
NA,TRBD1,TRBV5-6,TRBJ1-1,CASSPTGGWTEAFF,TGTGCCAGCAGCCCGACAGGGGGCTGGACTGAAGCTTTCTTT
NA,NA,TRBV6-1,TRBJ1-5,CASSEGRSWPQHF,TGTGCCAGCAGTGAGGGCAGGTCCTGGCCCCAGCATTTT
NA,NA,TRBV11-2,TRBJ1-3,CASSLAMPGAGNTIYF,TGTGCCAGCAGCTTAGCCATGCCAGGGGCTGGAAACACCATATATTTT